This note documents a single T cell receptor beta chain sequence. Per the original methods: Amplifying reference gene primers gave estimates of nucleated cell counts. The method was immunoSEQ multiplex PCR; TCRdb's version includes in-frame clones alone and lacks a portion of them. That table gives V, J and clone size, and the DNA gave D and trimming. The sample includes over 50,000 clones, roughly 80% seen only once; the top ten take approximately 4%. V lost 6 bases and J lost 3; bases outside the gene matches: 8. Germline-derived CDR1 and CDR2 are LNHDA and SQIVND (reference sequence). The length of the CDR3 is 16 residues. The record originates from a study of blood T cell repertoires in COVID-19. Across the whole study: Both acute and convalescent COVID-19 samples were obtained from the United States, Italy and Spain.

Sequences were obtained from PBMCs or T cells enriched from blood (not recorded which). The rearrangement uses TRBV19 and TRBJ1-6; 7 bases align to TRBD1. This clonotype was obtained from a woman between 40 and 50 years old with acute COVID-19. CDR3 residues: CASRLTGQFYNSPLHF. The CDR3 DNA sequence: TGTGCCAGTAGGTTAACGGGACAGTTCTATAATTCACCCCTCCACTTT.